This TCR beta chain stems from a study of regulatory T cells in long-lasting Graves disease (dated by TCRdb to about 2021). Some background on the complete study: Newly diagnosed Graves' disease patients had taken antithyroid drugs for less than 3 months. Persistent Graves' disease patients were compared with newly diagnosed Graves' disease patients by peripheral blood TCR sequencing and RNA sequencing. The study was conducted in China and was registered as a clinical trial. A total of approximately 35 samples underwent TCR sequencing: about 13 from persistent and 20 from newly diagnosed Graves' disease patients.

As to this clonotype: The antigen it recognizes is unknown. It has no much larger one-base neighbor in the sample; base qualities were not kept.

Per the publication, the time point label means: newly diagnosed GD, antithyroid drugs for less than 3 months. For both TCR sequencing and RNA sequencing, RNA was extracted from PBMCs in TRIzol. Graves' disease was diagnosed according to American Thyroid Association guidelines. The patients came from an endocrinology department in Xi'an, China. Each patient gave 7.5 to 10 milliliters of peripheral blood, collected in an EDTA anticoagulant tube. PBMCs were isolated by Ficoll Paque Plus density gradient separation without further T cell sorting. An Agilent 2100 Bioanalyzer and agarose gel were used to check RNA quality, and a NanoDrop 2000 was used to measure RNA concentration. The library was prepared using multiplex PCR. TCRdb shows the sequencer as Illumina HiSeq 4000. To build TCR beta libraries, CDR3 regions were amplified by Arm-PCR using iRepertoire HTBI primers. PCR products were gel purified before sequencing. Concerning the study's data processing: Gene usage analysis of CDR3 amino acid clonotypes relied on the roughly 60 TRBV and about 15 TRBJ segments identified across samples. COPE and FqMerger were used to merge the filtered high-quality paired reads into contigs. BLAST was used to align contigs to the IMGT TRBV, TRBD and TRBJ reference genes, and CDR3 was defined following IMGT. Any clonotype with a frequency above 0.1% was classified as a highly expanded clone. Repertoire diversity was measured by Shannon entropy, and V-J evenness by the Gini coefficient. Clonotypes shared by more than one individual were considered public. TCRdb handled the public reads itself, with Q25 trimming in fastp and clone calling in MiXCR, and kept productive beta chains. CDR3 protein duplicates are merged, each entry listing the most common genes and DNA. V and J calls and clone size were set by TCRdb, not the authors. The sample contains roughly 400,000 distinct CDR3 sequences, 15% of them found a single time. The ten largest clones capture around 7.6% of the sample.

Reading the germline V gene (reference sequence) gives CDR1 DFQATT and CDR2 SNEGSKA. The trim is 3 bases for V and 6 bases for J, with a gap of 14 bases between the germline ends. The CDR3, from cysteine to phenylalanine, totals 14 residues. The retained sequence is limited to the CDR3, 42 bases, with the frame set at the first base. Beyond this particular receptor, the publication reports: Persistent disease showed preferential use of TRBV28, TRBJ1-2 and TRBJ2-5, whereas newly diagnosed disease favored TRBV20-1 and TRBJ2-1. As a limitation, the authors acknowledged that the small sample size may reduce accuracy. A larger number of public clonotypes was shared among persistent patients (over 2,500) than among newly diagnosed patients (around 880). The study examined only peripheral blood because the primary lesion, thyroid tissue, could not be accessed. Lower TCR Shannon entropy and fewer highly expanded clones were observed in persistent Graves' disease patients than in newly diagnosed patients, which suggested clonal expansion. Only the TCR beta chain was sequenced and analyzed.

These data were also filed under a second study, of T cells in Graves' hyperthyroidism and ophthalmopathy. As the second publication notes: Stable Graves' hyperthyroidism was defined as no progression to ophthalmopathy during 18 months of follow-up. Hyperthyroidism patients were newly diagnosed, with disease duration under 2 months, and aged 18 to 65 years. The study excluded patients with uncontrolled infections, other autoimmune diseases, pregnancy or lactation. Diagnoses relied on clinical symptoms, serum thyroxine and TRAb, thyroid ultrasound and orbital computed tomography. For the first round of RT-PCR on the TCR CDR3, the HTBI primer set was used together with the Qiagen OneStep RT-PCR kit. Blood samples also contained most of the expanded thyroid clonotypes (frequency above 0.001), which suggests that blood repertoires may reflect thyroid immune responses. Ophthalmopathy was separated from stable hyperthyroidism by a 13 V-J signature model, with around 88% sensitivity and roughly 81% specificity obtained in cross-validation and 80%/75% obtained in testing. During validation, the model predicted progression to ophthalmopathy a median of about 5.9 months ahead of onset, with roughly 65% sensitivity and more than 72% specificity. To identify distinguishing TCR V-J signatures, a discovery cohort of some 100 patients was used, comprising some 43 with Graves' ophthalmopathy and 57 with stable Graves' hyperthyroidism. An independent validation cohort of under 20 hyperthyroidism patients and 17 patients who later progressed to ophthalmopathy tested prospective prediction of ophthalmopathy. The roughly 90 discovery patients were divided at random into training and test sets in a 7:3 ratio. In addition, the study compared T-cell repertoires in thyroid tissue and in blood from a handful of Graves' hyperthyroidism patients. After blood sampling, hyperthyroidism patients were treated with methimazole at a starting dose of 30 mg daily, and ophthalmopathy patients were treated with high-dose intravenous methylprednisolone. Libraries were constructed in a second round of multiplex PCR, after which size selection and purification were performed. Sequencing of the libraries was done on an Illumina HiSeq2000 using paired-end 100 bp reads. SOAPnuke was used to process the raw data, throwing out any read that contained adapters or uncalled bases, had a mean Phred below 15, or lacked an exact constant-primer or identifier match. High-quality paired reads were merged with COPE v1.2.5, and unique nucleotide sequences were defined as clonotypes. MiTCR v1.1 was used to align the clonotypes against IMGT TRBV, TRBD and TRBJ reference segments. The analysis included only V-J combinations with a frequency above 0.0001, which together covered approximately 99% of the repertoires. A TCS score was defined as the ratio between F50 (clonal expansion) and ExV (chaos), using BLOSUM62-based TCRdist between CDR3 peptides within each V-J. Welch's t-statistics and random forest reduced roughly 530 V-J features to roughly 13, which were used in a naive Bayes classifier (R e1071). Sample size was not statistically predetermined, and investigators were not blinded to group allocation. According to the paper, TCR Vbeta CDR3 sequencing was carried out on 135 peripheral blood samples, which came from fewer than 50 ophthalmopathy, approximately 78 hyperthyroidism and approximately 17 progressor patients.

This TCR came from a middle-aged woman with Graves disease. Donor details come from another sample of the same person, matched by shared clones. The sequence is built from TRBV20-1 and TRBJ1-4, with the D gene too uncertain to name. The material sequenced was peripheral blood mononuclear cells (PBMCs), taken at new diagnosis, from a patient treated with antithyroid drugs. The CDR3 protein sequence reads: CSARVQAYYEKLFF. The nucleotides are TGCAGTGCTAGGGTCCAGGCGTATTATGAAAAACTGTTTTTT.